Presented here are 15 T cell receptor beta chains from one specimen sequenced in a study of blood T cell repertoires in COVID-19. TCRdb's table, derived via immunoSEQ multiplex PCR, lists solely in-frame clones and lacks some. The table records around 150,000 clones, around 80% of them present only once. The specimen was PBMCs or T cells enriched from blood (not recorded which). These receptors were collected from a man in his forties or fifties who had recovered from COVID-19.

The CDR3 loop is CASSLSGGSDSPLHF. CDR3 DNA: TGTGCCAGCTCACTCAGTGGGGGGTCGGATTCACCCCTCCACTTT. The rearrangement joins TRBV18 to TRBJ1-6, with a tentative D call TRBD1 (5 bases). The CDR3 spans 15 residues. Trimming cost V 4 bases and J 8 bases, with 15 bases left between them. Per the germline V gene, CDR1 is KGHSH and CDR2 is LQKENI. Variable domain in full (rest from reference TRBV18 and TRBJ1-6): NAGVMQNPRHLVRRRGQEARLRCSPMKGHSHVYWYRQLPEEGLKFMVYLQKENIIDESGMPKERFSAEFPKEGPSILRIQQVVRGDSAAYFCASSLSGGSDSPLHFGNGTRLTVT.

The chain has TRBV27 and TRBJ2-2; TRBD2 matches at 7 bases. The V gene's germline CDR1 is MNHEY and CDR2 SMNVEV (reference sequence). J gave up 4 bases and V 6 bases, and 5 bases lay outside the gene matches. The CDR3 has 14 residues. This chain's CDR3 is CASSRTRSTGELFF. The CDR3 bases are TGTGCCAGCAGCCGGACTAGGAGCACCGGGGAGCTGTTTTTT.

The chain couples TRBV11-1 to TRBJ2-7, with D perhaps TRBD1 (5 bases). Germline V gene lookup returns CDR1 SGHAT and CDR2 FQDESV (reference sequence). V lost 7 bases and J 4 bases, leaving 14 bases between the germline ends. The CDR3 contains 13 residues. CDR3: CASTQGFPYEQYF. In DNA form, the CDR3 reads TGTGCCAGCACCCAGGGATTCCCTTACGAGCAGTACTTC.

The V and J genes are TRBV5-4 and TRBJ2-5; 8 nucleotides line up with TRBD2. With V trimmed by 3 bases and J by 5 bases, 9 bases remained unmatched. This CDR3 has 15 residues. Per the germline V gene, CDR1 is SGHNT and CDR2 is YYREEE (reference sequence). The chain's CDR3 is CASSYPAGGGETQYF. The CDR3 nucleotides read TGTGCCAGCAGCTACCCGGCGGGGGGAGGCGAGACCCAGTACTTC.

This chain connects TRBV28 to TRBJ2-7; a weak D match, TRBD2 (5 bases). Trimming removed 6 bases at V and 5 bases at J, with 14 bases between. The CDR3 has 13 amino acids. Germline-derived CDR1 and CDR2 are MDHEN and SYDVKM. CDR3 region: CASSPRGVDEQYF. In DNA, the CDR3 is TGTGCCAGCAGCCCCCGGGGAGTGGACGAGCAGTACTTC. Full variable domain (outside the CDR3, taken from reference TRBV28 and TRBJ2-7): DVKVTQSSRYLVKRTGEKVFLECVQDMDHENMFWYRQDPGLGLRLIYFSYDVKMKEKGDIPEGYSVSREKKERFSLILESASTNQTSMYLCASSPRGVDEQYFGPGTRLTVT.

This chain joins TRBV28 and TRBJ1-3; the D is unclear. The CDR3 covers 17 residues. Germline V gene data show CDR1 as MDHEN and CDR2 as SYDVKM. The V and J ends lost 3 bases and 3 bases respectively, with 18 bases between them. CDR3 DNA sequence: TGTGCCAGCAGTTTCCTGGGTATGGCTAGACGTGGAAACACCATATATTTT. Translating it yields CASSFLGMARRGNTIYF. The full variable domain, its missing parts supplied by reference TRBV28 and TRBJ1-3, is DVKVTQSSRYLVKRTGEKVFLECVQDMDHENMFWYRQDPGLGLRLIYFSYDVKMKEKGDIPEGYSVSREKKERFSLILESASTNQTSMYLCASSFLGMARRGNTIYFGEGSWLTVV.

This clone came up once. The chain links TRBV4-1 to TRBJ2-1, with D possibly TRBD2 on 5 matching bases. V was trimmed by 0 bases and J by 10 bases, leaving 19 bases between them. This CDR3 has 16 amino acids. Germline lookup yields CDR1 MGHRA and CDR2 YSYEKL. CDR3 in DNA: TGCGCCAGCAGCCAAGATGAGGGATCTAGCCTGCCCGAGCAGTTCTTC. This gives the protein CASSQDEGSSLPEQFF.

The chain employs TRBV5-4 and TRBJ1-1; 9 nucleotides align to TRBD1. Trimming took 0 bases from V and 4 from J; bases not matched to a gene: 4. This CDR3 has 15 amino acids. Germline CDR1 SGHNT, CDR2 YYREEE (reference sequence). CDR3: CASSLAGTGFTEAFF. For the CDR3, the DNA is TGTGCCAGCAGCTTGGCCGGGACAGGGTTCACTGAAGCTTTCTTT.

V usage is TRBV29-1 and J usage is TRBJ2-5; TRBD2 is a possible D gene (7 bases). Trimming stripped 6 bases from V and 3 bases from J, with 17 bases between. Germline assignment: CDR1 SQVTM and CDR2 ANQGSEA. This CDR3 region has 14 residues. CDR3 sequence (DNA): TGCAGCGTGGCCGGGGGGCGGGGCGAAGAGACCCAGTACTTC. Translated, it gives CSVAGGRGEETQYF.

The chain couples TRBV5-4 to TRBJ1-6, with D unresolved. The CDR3 is made up of 15 amino acids. Germline CDR1 is SGHNT and CDR2 is YYREEE (reference sequence). Trimming pared 3 bases from V and 8 bases from J, leaving 15 bases between. The CDR3 loop is CASSWNHRRDSPLHF. The CDR3 DNA reads as TGTGCCAGCAGCTGGAACCATCGGCGGGATTCACCCCTCCACTTT.

This rearrangement joins TRBV29-1 to TRBJ1-2, with TRBD1 matching 9 bases. This CDR3 has 11 residues. Trimming at V came to 4 bases and at J to 6 bases, leaving 0 bases not matched to a gene. Germline loops: CDR1 SQVTM, CDR2 ANQGSEA. The CDR3: CSVGTGDGYTF. As DNA, the CDR3 is TGCAGCGTTGGGACAGGGGATGGCTACACCTTC.

The V gene is TRBV7-6, the J gene TRBJ2-7, with TRBD1 matching over 10 bases. This CDR3 spans 14 amino acids. V shed 2 bases and J 6 bases; nucleotides not matched to a gene: 4. CDR1 is SGHVS and CDR2 is FNYEAQ in the germline V gene. The CDR3 reads CASSLSGTGVEQYF. CDR3 sequence (DNA): TGTGCCAGCAGCTTATCCGGGACAGGGGTCGAGCAGTACTTC.

V usage is TRBV5-4 and J usage is TRBJ2-3, with D possibly TRBD2 on 5 matching bases. There are 16 residues in the CDR3. In germline, CDR1 is SGHNT, CDR2 YYREEE (reference sequence). Trimming pared 4 bases from V and 2 bases from J, leaving 17 bases between. The DNA of the CDR3 is TGTGCCAGCAGCACGCCCGGGGAGTTATACACAGATACGCAGTATTTT. This sequence encodes CASSTPGELYTDTQYF.

The J gene is TRBJ2-5, the V gene TRBV3-1 (or the pseudogene TRBV3-2); TRBD2 aligns across 8 bases. Trimming removed 9 bases from V and 2 bases from J; junction bases left unmatched: 8. Germline CDR1 and CDR2: LGHDT and YNNKEL (reference sequence). The CDR3 sequence is 14 residues long. CDR3 residues: CASMTSAKQETQYF. DNA for the CDR3: TGTGCCAGTATGACTAGCGCAAAACAAGAGACCCAGTACTTC.

This chain uses TRBV19 with TRBJ2-7; TRBD1 might be the D (6 bases). Germline assignment: CDR1 LNHDA and CDR2 SQIVND (reference sequence). This CDR3 region has 13 residues. Trimming took off 2 bases at V and 6 bases at J, with 11 bases between the two ends. CDR3 nucleotides: TGTGCCAGTAGTATAACAGGGCCGGCCGAGCAGTACTTC. Its translation: CASSITGPAEQYF.